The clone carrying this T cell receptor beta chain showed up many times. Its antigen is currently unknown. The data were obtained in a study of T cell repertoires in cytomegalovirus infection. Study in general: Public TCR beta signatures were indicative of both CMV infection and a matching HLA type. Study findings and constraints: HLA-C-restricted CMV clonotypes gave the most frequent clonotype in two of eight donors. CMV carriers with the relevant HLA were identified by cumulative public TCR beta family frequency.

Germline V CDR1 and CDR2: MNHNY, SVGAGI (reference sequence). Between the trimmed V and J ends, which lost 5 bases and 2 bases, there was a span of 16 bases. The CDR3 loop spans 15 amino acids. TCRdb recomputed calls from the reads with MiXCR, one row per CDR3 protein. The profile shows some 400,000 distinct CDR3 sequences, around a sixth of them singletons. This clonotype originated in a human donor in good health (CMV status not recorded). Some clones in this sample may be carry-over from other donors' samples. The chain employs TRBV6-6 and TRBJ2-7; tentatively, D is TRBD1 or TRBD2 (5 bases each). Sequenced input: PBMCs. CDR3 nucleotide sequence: TGTGCCAGCAGTGACCGGGACGGAGAACCCTACGAGCAGTACTTC. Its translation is CASSDRDGEPYEQYF.